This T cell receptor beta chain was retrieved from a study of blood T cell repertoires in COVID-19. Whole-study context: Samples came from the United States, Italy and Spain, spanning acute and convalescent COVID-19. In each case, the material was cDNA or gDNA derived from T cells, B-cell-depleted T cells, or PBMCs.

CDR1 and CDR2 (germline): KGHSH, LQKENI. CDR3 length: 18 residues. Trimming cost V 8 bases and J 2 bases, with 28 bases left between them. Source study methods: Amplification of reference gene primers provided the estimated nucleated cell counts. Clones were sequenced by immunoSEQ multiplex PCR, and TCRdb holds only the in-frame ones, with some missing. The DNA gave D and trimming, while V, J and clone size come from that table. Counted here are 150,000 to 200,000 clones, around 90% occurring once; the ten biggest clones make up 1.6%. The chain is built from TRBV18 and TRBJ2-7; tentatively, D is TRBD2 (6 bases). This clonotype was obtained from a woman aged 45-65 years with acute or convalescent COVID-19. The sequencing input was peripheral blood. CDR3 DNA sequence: TGTGCCAGCCCGACCGCAGGGAGGAAGCTGGGGGGTGCCTACGAGCAGTACTTC. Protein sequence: CASPTAGRKLGGAYEQYF.